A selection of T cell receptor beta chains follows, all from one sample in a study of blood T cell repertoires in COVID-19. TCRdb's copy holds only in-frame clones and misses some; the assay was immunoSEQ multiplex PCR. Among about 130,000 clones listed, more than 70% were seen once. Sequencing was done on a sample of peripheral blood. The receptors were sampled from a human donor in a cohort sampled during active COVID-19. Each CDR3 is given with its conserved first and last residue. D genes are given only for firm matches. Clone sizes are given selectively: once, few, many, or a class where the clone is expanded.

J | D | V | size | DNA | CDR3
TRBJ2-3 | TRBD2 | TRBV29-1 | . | TGCAGCGTTCAATCCGGGACTATTAGCACAGATACGCAGTATTTT | CSVQSGTISTDTQYF
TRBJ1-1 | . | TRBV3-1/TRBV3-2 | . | TGTGCCAGCAGCCAAGATGCGGAGTTTAACACTGAAGCTTTCTTT | CASSQDAEFNTEAFF
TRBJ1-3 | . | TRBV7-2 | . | TGTGCCAGCAGCTCCTCAGGGGCGACTGGAAACACCATATATTTT | CASSSSGATGNTIYF
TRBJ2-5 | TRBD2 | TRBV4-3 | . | TGCGCCAGCAGCCAAGGAGGAGCGGGGGGAAGACAAGAGACCCAGTACTTC | CASSQGGAGGRQETQYF
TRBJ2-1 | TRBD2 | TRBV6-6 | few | TGTGCCAGCACCCGGAGCGGGAGGGAGTCCGATGAGCAGTTCTTC | CASTRSGRESDEQFF
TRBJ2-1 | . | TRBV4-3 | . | TGCGCCAGCAGCCCCGAAGTAGCGGCCAGCTCCTACAATGAGCAGTTCTTC | CASSPEVAASSYNEQFF
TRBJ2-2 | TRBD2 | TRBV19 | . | TGTGCCAGTAGTATCCCGAGCGGGAGAGGTCCCGGGGAGCTGTTTTTT | CASSIPSGRGPGELFF
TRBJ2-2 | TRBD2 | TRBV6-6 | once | TGTGCCAGCAGTTATCGGGGGGGGAACACCGGGGAGCTGTTTTTT | CASSYRGGNTGELFF
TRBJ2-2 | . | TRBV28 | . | TGTGCCAGCTGCGAGTACACCGGGGAGCTGTTTTTT | CASCEYTGELFF
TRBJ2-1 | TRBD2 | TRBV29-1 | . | TGCAGCGTCCTGGGGCTAGCGGGGGGTAATGAGCAGTTCTTC | CSVLGLAGGNEQFF
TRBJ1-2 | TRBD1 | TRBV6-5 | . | TGTGCCAGCAGTTACTCCGGGACAGGAAGTGGCGGCTACACCTTC | CASSYSGTGSGGYTF
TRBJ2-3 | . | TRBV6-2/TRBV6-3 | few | TGTGCCAGCAGCCCGGGCTCCTTATTAAATGTTGGTGGCGGGCTCTCCGCAGATACGCAGTATTTT | CASSPGSLLNVGGGLSADTQYF
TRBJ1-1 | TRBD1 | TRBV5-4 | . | TGTGCCAGCAGCTCAGGACAGGCCTACACTGAAGCTTTCTTT | CASSSGQAYTEAFF
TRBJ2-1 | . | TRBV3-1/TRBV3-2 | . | TGTGCCAGCAGCCAAGATCTGGCTAGCGCGGTTGAGCAGTTCTTC | CASSQDLASAVEQFF
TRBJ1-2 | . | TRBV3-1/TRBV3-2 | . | TGTGCCAGCAGCCGGCAGGGGTATGGCTACACCTTC | CASSRQGYGYTF
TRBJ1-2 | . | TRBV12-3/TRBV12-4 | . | TGTGCCAGCAGTTTTAAAGGGGCCTCTGGCTACACCTTC | CASSFKGASGYTF
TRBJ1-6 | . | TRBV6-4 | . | TGTGCCAGCCGACGGGAGGAGAATTCACCCCTCCACTTT | CASRREENSPLHF
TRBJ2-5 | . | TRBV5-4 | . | TGTGCCAGCAGCCGGGACACCCAAGAGACCCAGTACTTC | CASSRDTQETQYF
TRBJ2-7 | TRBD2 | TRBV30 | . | TGTGCCTGGAGTCCCCGACTCACTAGCGGGGGGCCCGGACTTTCGGACGAGCAGTACTTC | CAWSPRLTSGGPGLSDEQYF
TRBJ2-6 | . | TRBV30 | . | TGTGCCTGGAGCTCCTACCACTCTGGGGCCAACGTCCTGACTTTC | CAWSSYHSGANVLTF
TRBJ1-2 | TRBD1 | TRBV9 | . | TGTGCCAGCAGCGCTGGGGACAGGGTTAGTTATGGCTACACCTTC | CASSAGDRVSYGYTF
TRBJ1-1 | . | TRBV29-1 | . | TGCAGCGTTGGTGGGGCTATGGAGACTTTCTTT | CSVGGAMETFF
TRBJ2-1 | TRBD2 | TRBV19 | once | TGTGCCAGTAGTATAGCGACTAGCGGGAGGGTCTCCTACAATGAGCAGTTCTTC | CASSIATSGRVSYNEQFF
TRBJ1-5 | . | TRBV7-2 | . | TGTGCCAGCAGCTTAGGTGGGCAGGGGTGGATTCAGCCCCAGCATTTT | CASSLGGQGWIQPQHF
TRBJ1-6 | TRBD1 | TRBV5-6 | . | TGTGCCAGCAGCCCTGGACGACAGGGTTGGATGACTTCACCCCTCCACTTT | CASSPGRQGWMTSPLHF
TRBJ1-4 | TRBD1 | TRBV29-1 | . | TGCAGCGTTGGAGGGGGCGGTGAAAAACTGTTTTTT | CSVGGGGEKLFF
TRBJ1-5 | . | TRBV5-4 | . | TGTGCCAGCAGCTTGGTGAGAAATCAGCCCCAGCATTTT | CASSLVRNQPQHF
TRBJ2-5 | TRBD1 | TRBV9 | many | TGTGCCAGCAGCGCCGCCCAGGGGGCTGCAGAGACCCAGTACTTC | CASSAAQGAAETQYF
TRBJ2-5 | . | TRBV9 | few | TGTGCCAGCAGCGTAGATCTAGCAGCCAAAGAGACCCAGTACTTC | CASSVDLAAKETQYF
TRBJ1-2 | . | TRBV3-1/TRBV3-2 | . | TGTGCCAGCAGCCAAATCGGTCACCGGCGGGATGGCTACACCTTC | CASSQIGHRRDGYTF
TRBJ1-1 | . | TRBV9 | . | TGTGCCAGCAGCGTAGACGGGGGGCCCGAAGCTTTCTTT | CASSVDGGPEAFF
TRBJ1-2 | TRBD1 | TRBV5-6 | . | TGTGCCAGCAGCTTCCGACAGGGGGATGGCTACACCTTC | CASSFRQGDGYTF
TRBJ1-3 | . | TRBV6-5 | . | TGTGCCAGCAGACCGCGGGGTATGGGAAACACCATATATTTT | CASRPRGMGNTIYF
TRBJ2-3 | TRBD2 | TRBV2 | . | TGTGCCAGCAGTGGATTTACTAGCGGCACAGATACGCAGTATTTT | CASSGFTSGTDTQYF
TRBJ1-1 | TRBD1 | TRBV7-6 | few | TGTGCCAGCAGCCCAGGGGGGCAGTTGAACACTGAAGCTTTCTTT | CASSPGGQLNTEAFF
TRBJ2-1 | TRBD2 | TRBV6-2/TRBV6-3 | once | TGTGCCAGCAGCCCTTTTTTCGGACTAGCGGGTTCCAATGAGCAGTTCTTC | CASSPFFGLAGSNEQFF
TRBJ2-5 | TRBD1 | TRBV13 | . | TGTGCCAGCAGCCACATGACAGGGGGCTCAGAGACCCAGTACTTC | CASSHMTGGSETQYF
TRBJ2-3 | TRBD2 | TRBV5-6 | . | TGTGCCAGCAGCATGGACCGCGGGAGCGCCCGTATGGAGCAGTATTTT | CASSMDRGSARMEQYF
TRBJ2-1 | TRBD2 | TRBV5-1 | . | TGCGCCAGCAGCTTGTTTGCGGGGGACAATGAGCAGTTCTTC | CASSLFAGDNEQFF
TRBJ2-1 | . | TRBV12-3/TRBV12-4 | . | TGTGCCAGCAGGGCAGGGGAGAATGAGCAGTTCTTC | CASRAGENEQFF
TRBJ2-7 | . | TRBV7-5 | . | TGTGCCAGAAGCCCCCCAGAGGGGCCCCGGACAGGGTTCGACGAGCAGTACTTC | CARSPPEGPRTGFDEQYF
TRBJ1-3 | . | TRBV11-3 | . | TGTGCCAGCAGCCCCGGTTCAAGAACTGGAAACACCATATATTTT | CASSPGSRTGNTIYF
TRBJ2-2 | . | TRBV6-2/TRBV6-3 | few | TGTGCCAGCAGTCCCCTCGGAGGGAACACCGGGGAGCTGTTTTTT | CASSPLGGNTGELFF
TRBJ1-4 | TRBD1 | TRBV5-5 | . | TGTGCCAGCAGCAAACCGGGACAGGGGGCCTCAGAAAAACTGTTTTTT | CASSKPGQGASEKLFF
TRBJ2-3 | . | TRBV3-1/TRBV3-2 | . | TGTGCCAGTCTCGCCTGGTCTCGCGGTACGCAGTATTTT | CASLAWSRGTQYF
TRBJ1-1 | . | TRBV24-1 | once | TGTGCCACCAGCGAGGTGGGGAACACTGAAGCTTTCTTT | CATSEVGNTEAFF
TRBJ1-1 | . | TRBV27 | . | TGTGCCAGCAAAGTCCCGGGAATAAACACTGAAGCTTTCTTT | CASKVPGINTEAFF
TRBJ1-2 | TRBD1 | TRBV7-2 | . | TGTGCCAGCAGCGCCGGGACAGGGTCTCATGGCTACACCTTC | CASSAGTGSHGYTF
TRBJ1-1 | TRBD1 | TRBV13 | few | TGTGCCAGCAGCGAGACAGGGGGCACGGCGAACACTGAAGCTTTCTTT | CASSETGGTANTEAFF
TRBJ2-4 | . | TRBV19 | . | TGTGCCAGTAGCTCACTGGGGCAGGGTGGGCGGACCAAAAACATTCAGTACTTC | CASSSLGQGGRTKNIQYF
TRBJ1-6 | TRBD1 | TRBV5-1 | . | TGCGCCAGCAGCGCGGACAGGGCTTCACCCCTCCACTTT | CASSADRASPLHF
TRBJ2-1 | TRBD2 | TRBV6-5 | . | TGTGCCAGCTCCTTAGCGGGTAGGGTTGAGCAGTTCTTC | CASSLAGRVEQFF
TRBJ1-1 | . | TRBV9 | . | TGTGCCAGCAGCGTAGGGCAGGGGCGACCCATGAACACTGAAGCTTTCTTT | CASSVGQGRPMNTEAFF
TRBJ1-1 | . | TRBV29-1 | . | TGCAGCGGGATGGATCGGGACATTGAAGCTTTCTTT | CSGMDRDIEAFF
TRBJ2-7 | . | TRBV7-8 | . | TGTGCCAGCAGCAGAAGCCGGGACTACGAGCAGTACTTC | CASSRSRDYEQYF
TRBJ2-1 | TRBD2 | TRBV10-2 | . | TGCGCCAGCAGCAGGGAGGGGACGCACGACGATGAGCAGTTCTTC | CASSREGTHDDEQFF
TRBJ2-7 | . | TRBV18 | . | TGTGCCAGCTCACCTAGGACAGGGAGGGACGAGCAGTACTTC | CASSPRTGRDEQYF
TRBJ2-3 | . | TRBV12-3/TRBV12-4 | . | TGTGCCAGCAGTTCTATCACAGATACGCAGTATTTT | CASSSITDTQYF
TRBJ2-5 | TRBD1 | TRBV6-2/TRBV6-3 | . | TGTGCCAGCAGTTATGACCAGGGGGCGGGGGAGACCCAGTACTTC | CASSYDQGAGETQYF
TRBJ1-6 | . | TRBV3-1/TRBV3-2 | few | TGTGCCAGCAGCCAAGACTGGGGGGGATCACCCCTCCACTTT | CASSQDWGGSPLHF